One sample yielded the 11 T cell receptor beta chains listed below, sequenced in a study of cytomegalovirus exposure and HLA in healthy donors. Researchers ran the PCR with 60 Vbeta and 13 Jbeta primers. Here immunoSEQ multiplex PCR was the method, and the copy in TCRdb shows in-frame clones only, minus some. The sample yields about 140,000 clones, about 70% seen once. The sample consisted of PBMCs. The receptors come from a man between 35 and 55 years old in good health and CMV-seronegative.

CDR3 bases: TGTGCCAGCAGTGAAAGGGACAGGGGCGGCTATGGCTACACCTTC. Residues: CASSERDRGGYGYTF. This chain links TRBV2 with TRBJ1-2; TRBD1 agrees at 10 bases. V lost 2 bases, J lost 4 bases, and 4 bases stayed unmatched. CDR1 is SNHLY, CDR2 FYNNEI, per germline. The CDR3 has 15 residues.

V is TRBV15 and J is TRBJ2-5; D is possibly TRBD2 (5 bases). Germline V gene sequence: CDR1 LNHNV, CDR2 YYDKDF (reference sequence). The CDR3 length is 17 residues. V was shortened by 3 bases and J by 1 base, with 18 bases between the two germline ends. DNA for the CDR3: TGTGCCACCAGCAGTCTTCTCTCTAGCTTTGGCCAAGAGACCCAGTACTTC. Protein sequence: CATSSLLSSFGQETQYF.

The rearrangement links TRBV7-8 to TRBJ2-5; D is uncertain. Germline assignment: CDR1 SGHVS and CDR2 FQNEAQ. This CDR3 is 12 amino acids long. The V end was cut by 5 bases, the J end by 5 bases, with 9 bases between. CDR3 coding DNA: TGTGCCAGCAGCCCCGTCCAGGAGACCCAGTACTTC. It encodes CASSPVQETQYF.

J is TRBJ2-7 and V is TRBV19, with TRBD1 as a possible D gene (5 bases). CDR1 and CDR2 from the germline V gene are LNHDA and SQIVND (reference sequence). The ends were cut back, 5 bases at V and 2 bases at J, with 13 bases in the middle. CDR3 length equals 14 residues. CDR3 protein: CASSAGSTAYEQYF. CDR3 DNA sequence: TGTGCCAGTAGTGCCGGATCGACAGCCTACGAGCAGTACTTC.

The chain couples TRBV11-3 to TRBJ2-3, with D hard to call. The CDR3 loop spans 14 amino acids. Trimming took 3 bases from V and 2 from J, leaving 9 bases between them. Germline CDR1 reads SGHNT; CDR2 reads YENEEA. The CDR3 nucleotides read TGTGCCAGCAGCTTCGGCGGAGACACAGATACGCAGTATTTT. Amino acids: CASSFGGDTDTQYF. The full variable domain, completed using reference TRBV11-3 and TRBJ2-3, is EAGVVQSPRYKIIEKKQPVAFWCNPISGHNTLYWYLQNLGQGPELLIRYENEEAVDDSQLPKDRFSAERLKGVDSTLKIQPAELGDSAVYLCASSFGGDTDTQYFGPGTRLTVL.

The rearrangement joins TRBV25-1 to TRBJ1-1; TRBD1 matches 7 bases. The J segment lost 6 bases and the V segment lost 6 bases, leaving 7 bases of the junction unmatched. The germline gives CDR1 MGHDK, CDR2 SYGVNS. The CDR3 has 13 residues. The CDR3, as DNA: TGTGCCAGCAGAACGACAGGGAGCCCTGAAGCTTTCTTT. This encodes CASRTTGSPEAFF.

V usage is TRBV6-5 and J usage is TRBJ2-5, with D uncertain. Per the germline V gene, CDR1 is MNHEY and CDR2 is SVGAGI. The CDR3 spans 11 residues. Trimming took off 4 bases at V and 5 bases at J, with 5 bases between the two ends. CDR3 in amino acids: CASSSTETQYF. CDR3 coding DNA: TGTGCCAGCAGTTCTACGGAGACCCAGTACTTC.

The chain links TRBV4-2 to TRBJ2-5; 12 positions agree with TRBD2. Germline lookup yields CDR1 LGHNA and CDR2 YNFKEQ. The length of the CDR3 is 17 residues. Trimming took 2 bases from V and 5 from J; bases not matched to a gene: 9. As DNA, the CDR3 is TGTGCCAGCAGCCAACAGTCACTAGCGGGAGGTCTTGAGACCCAGTACTTC. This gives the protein CASSQQSLAGGLETQYF.

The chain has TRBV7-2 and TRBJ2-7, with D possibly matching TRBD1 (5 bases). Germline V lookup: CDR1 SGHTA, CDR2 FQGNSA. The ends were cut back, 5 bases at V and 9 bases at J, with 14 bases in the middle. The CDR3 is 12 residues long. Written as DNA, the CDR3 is TGTGCCAGCAGCACCAACAGGAAAGGGCAGTACTTC. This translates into CASSTNRKGQYF.

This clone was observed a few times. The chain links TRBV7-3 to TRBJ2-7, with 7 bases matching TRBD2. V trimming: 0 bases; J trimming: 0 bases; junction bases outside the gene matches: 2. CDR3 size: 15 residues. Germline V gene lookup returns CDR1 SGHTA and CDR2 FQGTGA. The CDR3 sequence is CASSLTGRGSYEQYF. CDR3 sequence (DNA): TGTGCCAGCAGCTTAACGGGGAGGGGCTCCTACGAGCAGTACTTC.

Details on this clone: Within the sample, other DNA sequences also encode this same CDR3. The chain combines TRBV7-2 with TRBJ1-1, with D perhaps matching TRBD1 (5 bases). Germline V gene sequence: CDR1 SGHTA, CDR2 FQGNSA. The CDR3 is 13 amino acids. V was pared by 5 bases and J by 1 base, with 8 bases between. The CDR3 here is CASSLTGNTEAFF. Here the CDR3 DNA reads TGTGCCAGCAGCCTCACAGGGAACACTGAAGCTTTCTTT.